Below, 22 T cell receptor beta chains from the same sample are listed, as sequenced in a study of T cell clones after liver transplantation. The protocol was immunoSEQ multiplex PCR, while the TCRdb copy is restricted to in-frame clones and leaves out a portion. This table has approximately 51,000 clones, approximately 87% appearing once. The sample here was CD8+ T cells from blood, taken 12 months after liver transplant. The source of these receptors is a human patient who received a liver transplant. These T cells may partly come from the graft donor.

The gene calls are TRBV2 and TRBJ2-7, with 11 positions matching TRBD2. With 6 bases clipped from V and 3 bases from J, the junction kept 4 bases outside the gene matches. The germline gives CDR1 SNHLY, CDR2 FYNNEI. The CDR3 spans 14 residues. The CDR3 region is CASSRLAGLYEQYF. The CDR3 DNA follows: TGTGCCAGCAGCCGACTAGCGGGACTCTACGAGCAGTACTTC.

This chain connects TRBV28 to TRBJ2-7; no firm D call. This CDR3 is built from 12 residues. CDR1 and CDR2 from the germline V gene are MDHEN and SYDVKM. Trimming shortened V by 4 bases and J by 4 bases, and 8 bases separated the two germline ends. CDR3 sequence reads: CASSSLRYEQYF. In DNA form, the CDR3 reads TGTGCCAGCAGTTCCCTTAGGTACGAGCAGTACTTC.

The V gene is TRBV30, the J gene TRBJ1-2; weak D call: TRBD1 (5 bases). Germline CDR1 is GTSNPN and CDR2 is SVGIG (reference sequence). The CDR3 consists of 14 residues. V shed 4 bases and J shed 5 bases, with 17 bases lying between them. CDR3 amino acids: CAWKGAGTKYGYTF. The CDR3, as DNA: TGTGCCTGGAAAGGGGCAGGGACGAAATATGGCTACACCTTC.

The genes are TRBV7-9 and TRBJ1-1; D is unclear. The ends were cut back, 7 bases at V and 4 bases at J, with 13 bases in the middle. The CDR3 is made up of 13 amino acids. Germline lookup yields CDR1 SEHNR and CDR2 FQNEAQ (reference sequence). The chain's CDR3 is CASILPWSTEAFF. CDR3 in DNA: TGTGCCAGCATCCTCCCATGGAGCACTGAAGCTTTCTTT.

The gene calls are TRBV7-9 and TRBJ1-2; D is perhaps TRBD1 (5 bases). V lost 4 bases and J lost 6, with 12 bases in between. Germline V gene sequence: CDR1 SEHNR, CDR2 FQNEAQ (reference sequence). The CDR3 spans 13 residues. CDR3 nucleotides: TGTGCCAGCAGCTCAGAGCGGGGGGATGGCTACACCTTC. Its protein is CASSSERGDGYTF.

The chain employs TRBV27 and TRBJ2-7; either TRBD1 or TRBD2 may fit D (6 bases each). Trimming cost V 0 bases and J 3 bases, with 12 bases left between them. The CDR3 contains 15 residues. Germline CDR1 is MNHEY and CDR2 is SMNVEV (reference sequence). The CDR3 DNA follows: TGTGCCAGCAGTTTATCGGGGGGCGATCTCTACGAGCAGTACTTC. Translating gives CASSLSGGDLYEQYF.

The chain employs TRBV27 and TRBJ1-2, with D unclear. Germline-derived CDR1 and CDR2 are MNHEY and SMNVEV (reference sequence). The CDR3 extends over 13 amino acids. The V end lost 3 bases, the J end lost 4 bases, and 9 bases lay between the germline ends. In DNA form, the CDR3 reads TGTGCCAGCAGTTTCTCTACCGGCTATGGCTACACCTTC. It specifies CASSFSTGYGYTF.

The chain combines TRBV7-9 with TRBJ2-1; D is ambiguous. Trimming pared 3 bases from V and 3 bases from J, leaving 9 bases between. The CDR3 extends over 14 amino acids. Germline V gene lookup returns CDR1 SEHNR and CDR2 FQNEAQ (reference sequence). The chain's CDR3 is CASSLMLIYNEQFF. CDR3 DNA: TGTGCCAGCAGCTTGATGCTTATCTACAATGAGCAGTTCTTC.

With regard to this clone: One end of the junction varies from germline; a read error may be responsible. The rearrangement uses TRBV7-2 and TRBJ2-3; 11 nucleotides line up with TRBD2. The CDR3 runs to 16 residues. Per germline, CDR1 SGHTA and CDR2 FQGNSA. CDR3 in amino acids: CASTLFTSGSGDTQYF. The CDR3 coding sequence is TGTGCCAGCACCTTATTTACTAGCGGGAGTGGAGATACGCAGTATTTT.

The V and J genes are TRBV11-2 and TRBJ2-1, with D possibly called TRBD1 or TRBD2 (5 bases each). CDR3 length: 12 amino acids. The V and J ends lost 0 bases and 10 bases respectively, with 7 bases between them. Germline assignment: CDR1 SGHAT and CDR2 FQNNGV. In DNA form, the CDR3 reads TGTGCCAGCAGCTTAGAGTGGGGGGAGCAGTTCTTC. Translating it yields CASSLEWGEQFF.

The CDR3 DNA reads TGCGCCAGCAGCCAAGTTCAGCGAGAGACAGATACGCAGTATTTT. This translates into CASSQVQRETDTQYF. The chain recombines TRBV4-1 with TRBJ2-3; D is uncertain. Trimming pared 1 base from V and 3 bases from J, leaving 11 bases between. The CDR3 is 15 residues long. From germline, CDR1 is MGHRA and CDR2 YSYEKL.

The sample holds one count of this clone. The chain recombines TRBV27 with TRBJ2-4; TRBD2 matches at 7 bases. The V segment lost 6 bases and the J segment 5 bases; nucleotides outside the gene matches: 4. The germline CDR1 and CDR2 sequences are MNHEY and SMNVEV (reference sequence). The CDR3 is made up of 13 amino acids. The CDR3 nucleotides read TGTGCCAGCAGCCCTAGCGGTCAAAACATTCAGTACTTC. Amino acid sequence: CASSPSGQNIQYF.

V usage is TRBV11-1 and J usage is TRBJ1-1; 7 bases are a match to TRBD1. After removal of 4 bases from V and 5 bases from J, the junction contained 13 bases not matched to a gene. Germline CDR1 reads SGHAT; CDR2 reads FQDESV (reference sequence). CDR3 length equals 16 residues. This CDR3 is CASSSLSTGVETEAFF. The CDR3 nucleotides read TGTGCCAGCAGCTCCCTCTCCACAGGGGTCGAAACTGAAGCTTTCTTT.

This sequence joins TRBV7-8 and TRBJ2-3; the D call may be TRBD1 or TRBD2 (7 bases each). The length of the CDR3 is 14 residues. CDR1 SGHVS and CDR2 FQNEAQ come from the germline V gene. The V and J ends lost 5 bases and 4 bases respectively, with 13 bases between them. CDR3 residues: CASSQGEGADTQYF. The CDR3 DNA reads TGTGCCAGCAGCCAGGGGGAGGGCGCAGATACGCAGTATTTT.

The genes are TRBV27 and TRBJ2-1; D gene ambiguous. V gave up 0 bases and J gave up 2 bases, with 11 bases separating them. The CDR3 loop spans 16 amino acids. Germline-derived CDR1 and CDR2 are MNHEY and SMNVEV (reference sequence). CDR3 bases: TGTGCCAGCAGTTTATCTAACGGCCTGACCTACAATGAGCAGTTCTTC. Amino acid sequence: CASSLSNGLTYNEQFF.

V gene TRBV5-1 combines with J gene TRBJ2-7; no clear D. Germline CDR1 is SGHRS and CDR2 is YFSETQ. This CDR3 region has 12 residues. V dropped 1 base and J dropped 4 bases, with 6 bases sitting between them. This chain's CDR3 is CASSLRPYEQYF. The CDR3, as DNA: TGCGCCAGCAGCTTGAGGCCGTACGAGCAGTACTTC.

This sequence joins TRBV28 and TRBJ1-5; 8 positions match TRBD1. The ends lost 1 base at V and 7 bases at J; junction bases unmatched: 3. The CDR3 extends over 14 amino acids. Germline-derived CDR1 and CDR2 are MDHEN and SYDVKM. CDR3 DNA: TGTGCCAGCAGTTTATTTGGGACAGGCCAGCCCCAGCATTTT. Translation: CASSLFGTGQPQHF.

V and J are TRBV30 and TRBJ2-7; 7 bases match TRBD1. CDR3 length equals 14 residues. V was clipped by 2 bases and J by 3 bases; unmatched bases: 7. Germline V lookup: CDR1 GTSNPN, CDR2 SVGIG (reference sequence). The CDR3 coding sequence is TGTGCCTGGAGTCCGAGGACAGGCAACTACGAGCAGTACTTC. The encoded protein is CAWSPRTGNYEQYF.

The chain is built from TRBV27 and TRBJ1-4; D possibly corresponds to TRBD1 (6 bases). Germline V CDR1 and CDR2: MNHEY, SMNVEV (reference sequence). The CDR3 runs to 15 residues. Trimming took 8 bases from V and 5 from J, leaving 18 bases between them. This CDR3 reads CASATGFGLNEKLFF. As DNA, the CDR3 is TGTGCCAGCGCAACAGGGTTTGGGTTAAATGAAAAACTGTTTTTT.

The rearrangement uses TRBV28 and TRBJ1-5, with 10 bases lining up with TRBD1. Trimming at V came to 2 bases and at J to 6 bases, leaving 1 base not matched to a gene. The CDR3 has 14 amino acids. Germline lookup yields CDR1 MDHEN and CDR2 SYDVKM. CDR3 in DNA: TGTGCCAGCAGTTTACGACAGGGGGCTCAGCCCCAGCATTTT. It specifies CASSLRQGAQPQHF. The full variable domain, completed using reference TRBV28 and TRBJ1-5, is DVKVTQSSRYLVKRTGEKVFLECVQDMDHENMFWYRQDPGLGLRLIYFSYDVKMKEKGDIPEGYSVSREKKERFSLILESASTNQTSMYLCASSLRQGAQPQHFGDGTRLSIL.

DNA for the CDR3: TGTGCCAGCAGCCAAGAAGGTTACGAGCAGTACTTC. It codes for CASSQEGYEQYF. The chain joins TRBV14 to TRBJ2-7, with no clear D. V was cut by 0 bases and J by 4 bases, with 4 bases left in between. This CDR3 has 12 residues. Germline loops: CDR1 SGHDN, CDR2 FVKESK.

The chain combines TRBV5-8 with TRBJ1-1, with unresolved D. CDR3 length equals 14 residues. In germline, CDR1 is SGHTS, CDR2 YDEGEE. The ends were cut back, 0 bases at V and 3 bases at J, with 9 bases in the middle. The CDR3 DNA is TGTGCCAGCAGCTTGGAAGGGAAGGACACTGAAGCTTTCTTT. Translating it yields CASSLEGKDTEAFF. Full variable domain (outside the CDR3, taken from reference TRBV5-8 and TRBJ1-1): EAGVTQSPTHLIKTRGQQATLRCSPISGHTSVYWYQQALGLGLQFLLWYDEGEERNRGNFPPRFSGRQFPNYSSELNVNALELEDSALYLCASSLEGKDTEAFFGQGTRLTVV.